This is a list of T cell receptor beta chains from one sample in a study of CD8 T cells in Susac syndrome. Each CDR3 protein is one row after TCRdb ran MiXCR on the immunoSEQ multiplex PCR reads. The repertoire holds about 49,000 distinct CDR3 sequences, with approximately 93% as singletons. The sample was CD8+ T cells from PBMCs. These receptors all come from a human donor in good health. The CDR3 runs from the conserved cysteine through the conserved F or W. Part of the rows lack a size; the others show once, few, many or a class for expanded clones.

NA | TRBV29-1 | CSVEVVDGSPTDTQYF
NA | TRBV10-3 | CAISEATGELFF
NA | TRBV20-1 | CSAPPPTSGFGETQYF
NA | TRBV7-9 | CASSHSDSSYNEQFF
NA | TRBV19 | CASSIAGTTLYEQYF
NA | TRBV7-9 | CASSTHRGFSYNEQFF
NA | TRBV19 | CASSHKGEPYNEQFF
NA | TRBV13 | CASSLGGGSGTGELFF
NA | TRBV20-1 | CSARDLDRSSYNEQFF
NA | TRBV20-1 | CSARDDGIGTTDQPQHF
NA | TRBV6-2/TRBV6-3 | CASSYWDSGTGELFF
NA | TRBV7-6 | CASSLDGVGGFYEQYF
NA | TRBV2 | CASRESGTYEQYF
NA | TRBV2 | CASSESGGAGYGYTF
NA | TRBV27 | CASSLEAPTLDGYTF
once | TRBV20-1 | CSATGLGRGYNEQFF
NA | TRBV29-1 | CSVGGLAVSYNEQFF
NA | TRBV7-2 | CASSLGVADTQYF
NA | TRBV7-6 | CASSLVGGSGEQFF
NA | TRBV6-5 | CASWGGSGRGEQFF
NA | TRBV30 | CARKGGDEQFF
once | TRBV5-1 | CASSFRGGSVYEQYF
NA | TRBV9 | CASSVGRQGPGETQYF
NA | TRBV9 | CASSGRGPTYNEQFF
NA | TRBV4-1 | CASSRTAEGNQPQHF
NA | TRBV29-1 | CSVEWVAAEAFF
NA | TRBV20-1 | CSATGTGGYEQYF
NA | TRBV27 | CATGQGLRYEQYF
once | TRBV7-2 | CASSPDTSGSYEQYF
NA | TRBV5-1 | CASRPDRGAGNTIYF
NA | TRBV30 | CAHPRRRDNEQFF
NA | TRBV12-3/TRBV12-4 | CASSLGPEQYF
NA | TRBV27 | CASSPGTSVLNEQFF
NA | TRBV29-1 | CSVGGGENTEAFF
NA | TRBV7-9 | CASSSPPSTHEQFF
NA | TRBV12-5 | CASGKTTNRTNSPLHF
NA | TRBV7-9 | CASSLEDNEQFF
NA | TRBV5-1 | CASSLDAALSGNTIYF
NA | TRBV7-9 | CASSSGLAGRYEQYF